The next 20 T cell receptor beta chains were all read from a single sample in a study of shared clonotypes between healthy human individuals. Libraries were prepared by immunoSEQ multiplex PCR; TCRdb keeps only in-frame clonotypes and omits some of them. The sample has over a million clones; 75% to 80% are singletons. Sequenced input: memory CD4+ T cells from PBMCs. Stated subset: CD45RA-negative fraction. These receptors were taken from a man aged 18-30 years in good health. Some clones in this sample may be carry-over from other donors' samples.

The V and J genes are TRBV11-2 and TRBJ2-1; 7 positions match TRBD2. Per the germline V gene, CDR1 is SGHAT and CDR2 is FQNNGV. The CDR3 consists of 14 residues. The J segment lost 5 bases and the V segment lost 1 base, leaving 2 bases of the junction unmatched. CDR3 amino acids: CASSLVSGHNEQFF. DNA for the CDR3: TGTGCCAGCAGCTTAGTTAGCGGGCACAATGAGCAGTTCTTC.

The V gene is TRBV7-2, the J gene TRBJ1-4; unclear D gene. The CDR3 is made up of 15 amino acids. The V end was cut by 2 bases, the J end by 1 base, with 8 bases between. Germline CDR1 is SGHTA and CDR2 is FQGNSA. The CDR3 loop reads CASSLRGGTNEKLFF. The CDR3, as DNA: TGTGCCAGCAGCTTACGCGGTGGAACTAATGAAAAACTGTTTTTT.

The count of this clone is one. The chain joins TRBV7-2 to TRBJ1-4; 9 bases agree with TRBD1. Germline V lookup: CDR1 SGHTA, CDR2 FQGNSA. V was pared by 5 bases and J by 12 bases, with 7 bases of the junction left unmatched. The CDR3 has 13 residues. The CDR3 protein is CASSDRGGLELFF. The CDR3 bases are TGTGCCAGCAGCGACAGGGGGGGGTTGGAACTGTTTTTT.

This clone was observed once. The chain carries TRBV19 and TRBJ1-5; D is perhaps TRBD1 (5 bases). The CDR3 runs to 17 residues. The V end was cut by 4 bases, the J end by 0 bases, with 16 bases between. Germline V gene lookup returns CDR1 LNHDA and CDR2 SQIVND (reference sequence). CDR3 in DNA: TGTGCCAGTAGTAAATTCGGGACCCTTTATAGCAATCAGCCCCAGCATTTT. It encodes CASSKFGTLYSNQPQHF.

The CDR3 bases are TGTGCCAGCCGGGTGGAGCGAGGTACCAAAGAGACCCAGTACTTC. Translated, it gives CASRVERGTKETQYF. The chain is built from TRBV6-1 and TRBJ2-5; unclear D gene. The CDR3 sequence is 15 residues long. V dropped 8 bases and J dropped 3 bases, with 19 bases sitting between them. From germline, CDR1 is MNHNS and CDR2 SASEGT.

The chain links TRBV11-2 to TRBJ2-1, with TRBD2 matching over 9 bases. The germline V gene encodes CDR1 SGHAT and CDR2 FQNNGV. V was clipped by 2 bases and J by 6 bases; unmatched bases: 8. The CDR3 loop spans 16 amino acids. CDR3 in amino acids: CASSLQAGGQINEQFF. DNA of the CDR3: TGTGCCAGCAGCTTACAAGCGGGAGGCCAGATCAATGAGCAGTTCTTC.

This clone has only a few counts. The chain combines TRBV7-9 with TRBJ2-1; 9 bases are a match to TRBD1. CDR3 length equals 17 residues. Trimming at V came to 2 bases and at J to 5 bases, leaving 10 bases not matched to a gene. CDR1 and CDR2 from the germline V gene are SEHNR and FQNEAQ (reference sequence). CDR3 region: CASSLRASGQGNNEQFF. In DNA, the CDR3 is TGTGCCAGCAGCTTACGGGCTTCAGGACAGGGGAACAATGAGCAGTTCTTC.

The J gene is TRBJ1-1, the V gene TRBV6-5; 7 nucleotides align to TRBD1. The germline V gene encodes CDR1 MNHEY and CDR2 SVGAGI. CDR3 length equals 15 residues. The V segment lost 8 bases and the J segment 4 bases; nucleotides outside the gene matches: 13. CDR3 amino acids: CASLYEQGRATEAFF. As DNA, the CDR3 is TGTGCCAGCCTATATGAACAGGGGAGGGCCACTGAAGCTTTCTTT.

V usage is TRBV6-5 and J usage is TRBJ2-7, with 7 bases that match TRBD1. V shed 0 bases, J shed 4 bases, and the junction held 6 bases outside the gene matches. Germline V lookup: CDR1 MNHEY, CDR2 SVGAGI. The CDR3 runs to 15 residues. In nucleotides, the CDR3 is TGTGCCAGCAGTTACTCTCGGGACAGCGGTTACGAGCAGTACTTC. Translating it yields CASSYSRDSGYEQYF.

V usage is TRBV27 and J usage is TRBJ1-2; D remains unclear. Germline CDR1 and CDR2: MNHEY and SMNVEV (reference sequence). CDR3 length: 15 amino acids. Deletions cut 3 bases from V and 4 bases from J, with 15 bases between. CDR3: CASSLDSEGTYGYTF. The CDR3 region has the DNA TGTGCCAGCAGTTTGGATTCTGAGGGAACCTATGGCTACACCTTC.

V and J are TRBV7-8 and TRBJ2-1, with TRBD2 matching over 9 bases. After removal of 0 bases from V and 2 bases from J, the junction contained 5 bases not matched to a gene. The CDR3 is made up of 17 amino acids. Germline CDR1 reads SGHVS; CDR2 reads FQNEAQ. The CDR3 DNA follows: TGTGCCAGCAGCTTAGCAATAGCGGGAGCCACCTACAATGAGCAGTTCTTC. This codes for CASSLAIAGATYNEQFF.

The rearrangement uses TRBV7-6 and TRBJ2-2; a possible D gene is TRBD1 (5 bases). This CDR3 region has 16 residues. The germline gives CDR1 SGHVS, CDR2 FNYEAQ. Trimming left V 2 bases short and J 6 bases short, with 16 bases between. CDR3 nucleotides: TGTGCCAGCAGCTTATATATAACAGGAAATTCCGGGGAGCTGTTTTTT. This gives the protein CASSLYITGNSGELFF.

The rearrangement uses TRBV7-2 and TRBJ2-1; a possible D gene is TRBD1 (6 bases). This CDR3 is built from 16 residues. Trimming took 2 bases from V and 1 from J, leaving 12 bases between them. CDR1 and CDR2 (germline): SGHTA, FQGNSA. CDR3 loop: CASSLRTVVSYNEQFF. The CDR3 DNA follows: TGTGCCAGCAGCTTAAGGACAGTGGTTTCCTACAATGAGCAGTTCTTC.

This clone was picked up a small number of times. The V and J genes are TRBV7-9 and TRBJ1-1; D might be TRBD1 (6 bases). Deletions cut 6 bases from V and 9 bases from J, with 17 bases between. CDR3 length: 13 amino acids. CDR1 and CDR2 (germline): SEHNR, FQNEAQ (reference sequence). This CDR3 reads CASSSNPQGKAFF. In nucleotides, the CDR3 is TGTGCCAGCAGTTCCAACCCCCAGGGGAAAGCTTTCTTT.

The chain has TRBV27 and TRBJ2-7, with 7 bases identical to TRBD1. Germline loops: CDR1 MNHEY, CDR2 SMNVEV (reference sequence). The trim removed 0 bases at V and 7 bases at J, leaving 3 bases unmatched. The CDR3 is 13 residues long. The CDR3 reads CASSLSRGREQYF. CDR3 DNA: TGTGCCAGCAGTTTATCGAGGGGGCGTGAGCAGTACTTC.

The gene calls are TRBV28 and TRBJ2-1; 10 bases map to TRBD2. Trimming removed 4 bases from V and 9 bases from J; junction bases left unmatched: 15. The CDR3 is 17 amino acids. The germline V gene encodes CDR1 MDHEN and CDR2 SYDVKM. The CDR3 nucleotides are TGTGCCAGCAGTTACTCTTCCAAGCGGGAGGGCCTTGGTGAGCAGTTCTTC. Amino acid sequence: CASSYSSKREGLGEQFF. The variable domain in full, completed from reference TRBV28 and TRBJ2-1, reads DVKVTQSSRYLVKRTGEKVFLECVQDMDHENMFWYRQDPGLGLRLIYFSYDVKMKEKGDIPEGYSVSREKKERFSLILESASTNQTSMYLCASSYSSKREGLGEQFFGPGTRLTVL.

CDR3 in DNA: TGTGCCAGCAGGGACACCCGCTACGAGCAGTACTTC. Amino acid sequence: CASRDTRYEQYF. This chain links TRBV28 with TRBJ2-5, with TRBD1 as a possible D gene (5 bases). Judging by the DNA end, TRBJ2-7 fits better; the J call may be wrong. The CDR3 spans 12 residues. Per the germline V gene, CDR1 is MDHEN and CDR2 is SYDVKM.

The chain carries TRBV29-1 and TRBJ1-1; D is ambiguous. This CDR3 contains 12 residues. V lost 4 bases and J lost 3, with 9 bases in between. CDR1 is SQVTM and CDR2 is ANQGSEA in the germline V gene. The CDR3 DNA reads TGCAGCGTTGGTTTCATCTACACTGAAGCTTTCTTT. It codes for CSVGFIYTEAFF. The whole variable domain, remainder taken from reference TRBV29-1 and TRBJ1-1, is SAVISQKPSRDICQRGTSLTIQCQVDSQVTMMFWYRQQPGQSLTLIATANQGSEATYESGFVIDKFPISRPNLTFSTLTVSNMSPEDSSIYLCSVGFIYTEAFFGQGTRLTVV.

The chain has TRBV30 and TRBJ1-5, with D possibly TRBD1 on 5 matching bases. With 5 bases removed from V and 5 bases from J, the gap between germline ends came to 13 bases. This CDR3 spans 13 amino acids. Germline lookup yields CDR1 GTSNPN and CDR2 SVGIG (reference sequence). CDR3 in DNA: TGTGCCTGGTCCATGGGGGGTGATCAGCCCCAGCATTTT. This sequence encodes CAWSMGGDQPQHF.

The V gene is TRBV4-1, the J gene TRBJ2-7; 7 bases agree with TRBD1. The CDR3 extends over 14 amino acids. Germline V gene sequence: CDR1 MGHRA, CDR2 YSYEKL. V lost 0 bases and J lost 3; bases outside the gene matches: 2. The CDR3 here is CASSQDNRGYEQYF. For the CDR3, the DNA is TGCGCCAGCAGCCAAGATAACAGGGGCTACGAGCAGTACTTC.